This T cell receptor (beta chain) was documented in a study of patients and donors after allogeneic stem cell transplantation. One entry per CDR3 protein results from TCRdb running MiXCR on the RT-PCR reads. The sample shows approximately 1,300 distinct CDR3 sequences, roughly 36% of them seen only once. CDR3 size: 14 residues. V trimming: 3 bases; J trimming: 6 bases; junction bases outside the gene matches: 8. Germline CDR1 SGHNT, CDR2 YYREEE (reference sequence). Sequencing used blood, either unsorted or a sorted T cell fraction (not recorded which). The sequence derives from a human donor who was either an allogeneic HSCT recipient or a stem cell or donor lymphocyte infusion donor (not recorded which). It is not recorded whose cells these are; they may come from a transplant donor. V gene TRBV5-4 combines with J gene TRBJ2-7, with 8 positions matching TRBD2. In DNA form, the CDR3 reads TGTGCCAGCAGCTCACCGGGAGGGCCAGGCGAGCAGTACTTC. This codes for CASSSPGGPGEQYF.